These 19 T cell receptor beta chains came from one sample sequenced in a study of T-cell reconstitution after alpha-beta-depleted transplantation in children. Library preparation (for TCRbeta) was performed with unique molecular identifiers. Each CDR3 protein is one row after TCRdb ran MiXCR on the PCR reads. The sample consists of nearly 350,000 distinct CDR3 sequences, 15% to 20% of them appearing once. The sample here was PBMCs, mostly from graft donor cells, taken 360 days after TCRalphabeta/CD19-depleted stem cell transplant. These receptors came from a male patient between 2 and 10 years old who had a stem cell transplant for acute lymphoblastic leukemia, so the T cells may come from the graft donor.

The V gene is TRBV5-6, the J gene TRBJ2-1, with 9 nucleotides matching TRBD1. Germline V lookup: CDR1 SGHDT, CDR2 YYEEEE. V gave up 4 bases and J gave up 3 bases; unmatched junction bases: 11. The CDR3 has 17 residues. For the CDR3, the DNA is TGTGCCAGCAGCGACTTACAGGGGGCAGGAAGCTACAATGAGCAGTTCTTC. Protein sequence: CASSDLQGAGSYNEQFF.

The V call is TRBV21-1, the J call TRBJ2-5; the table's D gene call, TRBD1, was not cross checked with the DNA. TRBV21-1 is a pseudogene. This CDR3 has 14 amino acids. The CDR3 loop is CASSYRGIQETQYF. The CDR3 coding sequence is TGTGCCAGCAGCTACCGGGGGATTCAAGAGACCCAGTACTTC.

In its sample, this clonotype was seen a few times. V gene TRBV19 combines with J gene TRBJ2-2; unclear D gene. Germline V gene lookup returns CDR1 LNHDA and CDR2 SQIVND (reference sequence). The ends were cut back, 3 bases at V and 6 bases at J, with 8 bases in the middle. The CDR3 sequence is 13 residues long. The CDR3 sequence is CASSMAYPGELFF. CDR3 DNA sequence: TGTGCCAGTAGTATGGCCTATCCCGGGGAGCTGTTTTTT.

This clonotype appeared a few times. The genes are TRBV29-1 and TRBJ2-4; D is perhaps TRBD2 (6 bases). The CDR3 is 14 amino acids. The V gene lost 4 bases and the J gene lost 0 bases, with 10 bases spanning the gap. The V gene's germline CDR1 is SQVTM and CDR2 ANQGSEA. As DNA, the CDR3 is TGCAGCGTTGTCGCGGGACTAGCCAAAAACATTCAGTACTTC. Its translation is CSVVAGLAKNIQYF.

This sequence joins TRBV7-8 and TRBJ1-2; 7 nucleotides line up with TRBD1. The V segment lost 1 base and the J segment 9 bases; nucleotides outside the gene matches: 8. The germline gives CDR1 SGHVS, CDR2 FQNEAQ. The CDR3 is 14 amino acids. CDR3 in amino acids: CASSLEGADRCYTF. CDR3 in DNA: TGTGCCAGCAGCTTAGAGGGGGCAGACAGGTGCTACACCTTC.

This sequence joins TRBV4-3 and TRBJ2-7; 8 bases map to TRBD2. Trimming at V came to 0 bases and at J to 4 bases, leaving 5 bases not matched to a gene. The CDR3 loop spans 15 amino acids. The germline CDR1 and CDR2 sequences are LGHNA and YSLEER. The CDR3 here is CASSQERGGVYEQYF. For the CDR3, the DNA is TGCGCCAGCAGCCAAGAACGGGGGGGGGTTTACGAGCAGTACTTC.

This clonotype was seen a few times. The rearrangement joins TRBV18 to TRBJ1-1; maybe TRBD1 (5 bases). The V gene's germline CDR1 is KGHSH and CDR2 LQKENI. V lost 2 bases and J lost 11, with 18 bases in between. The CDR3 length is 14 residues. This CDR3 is CASSPGGSREYAFF. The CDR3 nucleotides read TGTGCCAGCTCACCAGGGGGTTCTCGGGAGTACGCTTTCTTT.

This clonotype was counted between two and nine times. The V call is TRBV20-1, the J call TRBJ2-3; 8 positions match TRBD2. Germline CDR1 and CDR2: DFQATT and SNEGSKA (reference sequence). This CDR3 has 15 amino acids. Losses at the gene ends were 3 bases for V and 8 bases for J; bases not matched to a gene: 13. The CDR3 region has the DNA TGCAGTGCTAGGCCCAGCGGGAGCGGGACGGGTACGCAGTATTTT. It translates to CSARPSGSGTGTQYF.

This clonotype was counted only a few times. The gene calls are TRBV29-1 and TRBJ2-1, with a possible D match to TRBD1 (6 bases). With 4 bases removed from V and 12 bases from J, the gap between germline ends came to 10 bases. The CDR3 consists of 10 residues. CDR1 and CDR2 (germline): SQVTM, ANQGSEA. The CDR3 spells CSVVGGWQFF. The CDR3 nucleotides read TGCAGCGTTGTAGGGGGTTGGCAGTTCTTC.

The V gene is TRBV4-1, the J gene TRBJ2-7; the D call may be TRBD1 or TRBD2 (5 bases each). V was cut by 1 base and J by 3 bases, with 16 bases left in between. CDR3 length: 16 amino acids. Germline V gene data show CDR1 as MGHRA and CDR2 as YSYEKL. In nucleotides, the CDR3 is TGCGCCAGCAGCCAAGTCCTCCACCGGGACCTCTACGAGCAGTACTTC. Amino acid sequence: CASSQVLHRDLYEQYF.

This CDR3 reads CASSLRAWTGDSGSSTDTQYF. CDR3 in DNA: TGTGCCAGCAGCTTGAGGGCCTGGACAGGGGATAGTGGTTCTAGCACAGATACGCAGTATTTT. V is TRBV13 and J is TRBJ2-3, with 9 bases lining up with TRBD1. Germline values: CDR1 PRHDT, CDR2 FYEKMQ (reference sequence). The CDR3 totals 21 residues. The ends lost 3 bases at V and 0 bases at J; junction bases unmatched: 19.

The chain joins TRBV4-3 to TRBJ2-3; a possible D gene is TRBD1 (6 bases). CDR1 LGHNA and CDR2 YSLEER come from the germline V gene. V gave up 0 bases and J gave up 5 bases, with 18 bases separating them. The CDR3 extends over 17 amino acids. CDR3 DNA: TGCGCCAGCAGCCAAGAGGTGCACCGGGACACCTTAGATACGCAGTATTTT. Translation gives CASSQEVHRDTLDTQYF.

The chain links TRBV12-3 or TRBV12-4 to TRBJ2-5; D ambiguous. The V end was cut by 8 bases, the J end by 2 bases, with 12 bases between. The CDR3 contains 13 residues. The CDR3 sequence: CASRFTEQETQYF. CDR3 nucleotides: TGTGCCAGCCGATTCACGGAGCAAGAGACCCAGTACTTC.

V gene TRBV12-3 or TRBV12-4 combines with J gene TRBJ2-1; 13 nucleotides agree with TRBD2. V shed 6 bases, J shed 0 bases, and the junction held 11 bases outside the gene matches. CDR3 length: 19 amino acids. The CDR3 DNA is TGTGCCAGCAGACCGAGACTAGCGGGAGGCCCAACCTCCTACAATGAGCAGTTCTTC. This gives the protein CASRPRLAGGPTSYNEQFF.

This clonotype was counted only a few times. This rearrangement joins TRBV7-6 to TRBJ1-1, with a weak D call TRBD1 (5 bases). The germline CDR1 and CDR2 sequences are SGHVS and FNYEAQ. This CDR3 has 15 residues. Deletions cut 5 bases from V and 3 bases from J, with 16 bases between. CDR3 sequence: CASSHRWGGDTEAFF. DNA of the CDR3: TGTGCCAGCAGCCACCGCTGGGGGGGGGACACTGAAGCTTTCTTT. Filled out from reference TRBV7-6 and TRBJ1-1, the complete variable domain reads GAGVSQSPRYKVTKRGQDVALRCDPISGHVSLYWYRQALGQGPEFLTYFNYEAQQDKSGLPNDRFSAERPEGSISTLTIQRTEQRDSAMYRCASSHRWGGDTEAFFGQGTRLTVV.

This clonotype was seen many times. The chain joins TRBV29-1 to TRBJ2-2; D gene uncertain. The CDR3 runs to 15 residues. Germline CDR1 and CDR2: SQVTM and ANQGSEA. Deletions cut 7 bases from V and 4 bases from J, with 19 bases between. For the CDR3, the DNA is TGCAGCGCCCACAAGGTCGATAGTTCCACCGGGGAGCTGTTTTTT. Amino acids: CSAHKVDSSTGELFF.

CDR3 DNA: TGTGCCAGCAGCCGTCTAGATTGGGGCCGGGATGAGCAGTTCTTC. This gives the protein CASSRLDWGRDEQFF. V gene TRBV3-1 combines with J gene TRBJ2-1, with D possibly being TRBD1 (5 bases). This CDR3 is built from 15 residues. Trimming took off 4 bases at V and 8 bases at J, with 18 bases between the two ends. Germline-derived CDR1 and CDR2 are LGHDT and YNNKEL (reference sequence).

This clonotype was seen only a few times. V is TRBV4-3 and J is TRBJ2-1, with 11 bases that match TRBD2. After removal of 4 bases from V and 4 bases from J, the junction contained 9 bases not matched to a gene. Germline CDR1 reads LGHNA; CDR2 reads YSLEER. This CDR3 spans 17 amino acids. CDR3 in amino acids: CASSPRTSGPKYNEQFF. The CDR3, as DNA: TGCGCCAGCAGCCCCCGGACTAGCGGGCCGAAATACAATGAGCAGTTCTTC.

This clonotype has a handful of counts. The CDR3 DNA reads TGTGCCAGCAGTGAAACGATGGGACAGGGACGTGAGACCCAGTACTTC. This encodes CASSETMGQGRETQYF. The chain employs TRBV25-1 and TRBJ2-5, with 9 bases aligning to TRBD1. V shed 2 bases and J 5 bases; nucleotides not matched to a gene: 9. The V gene's germline CDR1 is MGHDK and CDR2 SYGVNS. The CDR3 has 16 residues. Looking up the rest from reference TRBV25-1 and TRBJ2-5 gives the full variable domain: EADIYQTPRYLVIGTGKKITLECSQTMGHDKMYWYQQDPGMELHLIHYSYGVNSTEKGDLSSESTVSRIRTEHFPLTLESARPSHTSQYLCASSETMGQGRETQYFGPGTRLLVL.